This T cell receptor beta chain stems from a study of cytomegalovirus exposure and HLA in healthy donors. The PCR was carried out with 60 Vbeta primers and 13 Jbeta primers. Libraries were prepared by immunoSEQ multiplex PCR; TCRdb keeps only in-frame clonotypes and omits some of them. The sample yields some 150,000 clones, about 80% seen once. The V gene lost 4 bases and the J gene lost 7 bases, with 20 bases spanning the gap. Germline values: CDR1 LNHDA, CDR2 SQIVND (reference sequence). The CDR3 has 16 amino acids. Specimen: PBMCs. The receptor was isolated from a woman between 45 and 65 years old in good health and CMV-seronegative. The V call is TRBV19, the J call TRBJ2-1; the D gene is possibly TRBD1 (5 bases). CDR3 sequence (DNA): TGTGCCAGTAGTAGCTCCCACAGGTTGGTTCGGAATGAGCAGTTCTTC. This codes for CASSSSHRLVRNEQFF.